This TCR beta chain originates from a study of blood T cells in healthy people across ages. The study, taken as a whole, reports: It was held that the diversity estimates obtained from one million T cells were underestimates. Any changes in expanded clonotypes were possibly confounded, as donor CMV status remained unknown.

A sample-barcoded 5' primer and a J-beta primer mix were used in a second PCR of roughly 6 to 12 cycles. TCRdb re-called the 5' RACE reads with MiXCR, one entry per CDR3 protein. This sample has 650,000 to 800,000 distinct CDR3 sequences, with under 55% found just once. The donors, aged roughly 6 to 95, were healthy Caucasians from Russia. PBMCs were isolated at a quantity of at least 7 million per sample. The CDR3 length is 15 residues. J lost 9 bases, V lost 5 bases, and 10 bases had no gene match. This clonotype has more than one count but fewer than ten. Antigen specificity is unknown. V is TRBV12-3 or TRBV12-4 and J is TRBJ2-1; TRBD2 aligns across 10 bases. The source of this sequence is a man between 60 and 75 years old in good health. Sequencing input: blood. This CDR3 is CASSAGLAEGGEQFF. In DNA form, the CDR3 reads TGTGCCAGCAGTGCTGGACTAGCGGAGGGGGGTGAGCAGTTCTTC.